The clone carrying this TCR beta chain was observed once. Antigen unknown. With 2 bases clipped from V and 4 bases from J, the junction kept 9 bases outside the gene matches. The CDR3 is made up of 16 amino acids. Germline assignment: CDR1 SGHVS and CDR2 FQNEAQ. The sample belongs to a study of graft-versus-host responses after intestinal transplantation. The method was immunoSEQ multiplex PCR; TCRdb's version includes in-frame clones alone and lacks a portion of them. The sample lists about 89,000 clones; about 92% were seen once. The source was unstimulated CD8+ T cells sorted from spleen or lymph node cells, collected before intestinal transplant. The gene calls are TRBV7-8 and TRBJ1-1, with TRBD1 matching 8 bases. This TCR was sampled from a human donor who received an intestinal transplant. CDR3: CASSLSRTGSVTEAFF. CDR3 DNA: TGTGCCAGCAGCTTATCCCGGACAGGGTCGGTCACTGAAGCTTTCTTT.